The 14 T cell receptor beta chains listed next were all sequenced from one sample in a study of blood T cell repertoires in COVID-19. The method was immunoSEQ multiplex PCR; TCRdb's version includes in-frame clones alone and lacks a portion of them. The data show a few hundred thousand clones, with 65% to 90% seen just once and under 2.5% held by the top ten. The source material was peripheral blood. The receptors stem from a man aged 25 to 45 with active or convalescent COVID-19.

The gene calls are TRBV19 and TRBJ2-1, with 8 bases fitting TRBD2. The junction had 3 bases not matched to a gene; V was cut back by 3 bases and J by 2 bases. This CDR3 contains 15 residues. CDR1 is LNHDA and CDR2 is SQIVND in the germline V gene (reference sequence). The CDR3 DNA sequence: TGTGCCAGTAGTATGGCGGGGGGAACCTACAATGAGCAGTTCTTC. Protein product: CASSMAGGTYNEQFF.

The chain is built from TRBV6-5 and TRBJ2-3; weak D call: TRBD2 (6 bases). The CDR3 covers 13 residues. The germline CDR1 and CDR2 sequences are MNHEY and SVGAGI. Trimming removed 8 bases at V and 0 bases at J, with 9 bases between. In DNA form, the CDR3 reads TGTGCCAGCGGTCGGGGGAGCACAGATACGCAGTATTTT. The encoded protein is CASGRGSTDTQYF.

The chain uses TRBV19 and TRBJ2-7; 9 bases are shared with TRBD2. This CDR3 spans 14 amino acids. With V trimmed by 7 bases and J by 2 bases, 6 bases remained unmatched. Germline V gives CDR1 LNHDA, CDR2 SQIVND (reference sequence). CDR3 bases: TGTGCCAGTAAACCTAGCGGGGATCCCTACGAGCAGTACTTC. It yields the protein CASKPSGDPYEQYF.

This clone showed up just a few times. The rearrangement links TRBV5-4 to TRBJ1-5; the D gene is possibly TRBD1 (5 bases). Germline assignment: CDR1 SGHNT and CDR2 YYREEE (reference sequence). This CDR3 is built from 15 residues. The V gene lost 4 bases and the J gene lost 5 bases, with 16 bases spanning the gap. The CDR3 DNA sequence: TGTGCCAGCAGCCTTTCACCCGGGGGTGATCAGCCCCAGCATTTT. Protein: CASSLSPGGDQPQHF.

The chain is built from TRBV30 and TRBJ1-6, with D hard to call. Germline lookup yields CDR1 GTSNPN and CDR2 SVGIG (reference sequence). V was pared by 3 bases and J by 9 bases, with 21 bases between. This CDR3 region has 16 residues. CDR3 protein: CAWSRRTGSSCSPLHF. The DNA of the CDR3 is TGTGCCTGGAGCCGACGGACTGGATCTTCGTGTTCACCCCTCCACTTT.

The genes are TRBV5-1 and TRBJ2-5; 7 bases map to TRBD1. The V gene end was trimmed by 0 bases and the J gene end by 1 base; junction bases not matched to a gene: 3. CDR3 length equals 15 residues. Germline V lookup: CDR1 SGHRS, CDR2 YFSETQ. In nucleotides, the CDR3 is TGCGCCAGCAGCTTGGGACAGGGCCTCCAAGAGACCCAGTACTTC. Its protein is CASSLGQGLQETQYF. The full variable domain, with the rest looked up from reference TRBV5-1 and TRBJ2-5, is KAGVTQTPRYLIKTRGQQVTLSCSPISGHRSVSWYQQTPGQGLQFLFEYFSETQRNKGNFPGRFSGRQFSNSRSEMNVSTLELGDSALYLCASSLGQGLQETQYFGPGTRLLVL.

CDR3 protein: CASSQKPDSASTDTQYF. CDR3 DNA sequence: TGTGCCAGCAGTCAGAAACCCGACAGTGCTAGCACAGATACGCAGTATTTT. The V gene is TRBV6-6, the J gene TRBJ2-3; D may be TRBD1 (5 bases). The CDR3 runs to 17 residues. Per the germline V gene, CDR1 is MNHNY and CDR2 is SVGAGI (reference sequence). The ends were cut back, 5 bases at V and 0 bases at J, with 18 bases in the middle.

The gene calls are TRBV6-6 and TRBJ1-5; no clear D gene. Germline V gene sequence: CDR1 MNHNY, CDR2 SVGAGI (reference sequence). The CDR3 runs 14 residues. V was trimmed by 0 bases and J by 3 bases, leaving 6 bases between them. The CDR3 protein is CASSYSQNNQPQHF. CDR3 coding DNA: TGTGCCAGCAGTTACTCTCAGAACAATCAGCCCCAGCATTTT.

The chain recombines TRBV10-2 with TRBJ1-1, with TRBD1 matching 7 bases. This CDR3 contains 14 residues. J was trimmed by 0 bases and V by 5 bases; bases with no gene match: 3. Germline lookup yields CDR1 WSHSY and CDR2 SAAADI. CDR3 protein: CASSLGQLNTEAFF. The CDR3 nucleotides are TGCGCCAGCAGTCTGGGACAGCTGAACACTGAAGCTTTCTTT.

This clone was counted a few times. The V call is TRBV5-5, the J call TRBJ1-6, with 7 bases identical to TRBD1. The CDR3 totals 16 residues. J was trimmed by 7 bases and V by 4 bases; bases with no gene match: 11. The V gene's germline CDR1 is SGHKS and CDR2 YYEKEE (reference sequence). As DNA, the CDR3 is TGTGCCAGCAGCCCGGGAGACAGGGCCAACAATTCACCCCTCCACTTT. Amino acids: CASSPGDRANNSPLHF.

V usage is TRBV5-4 and J usage is TRBJ1-2, with a possible D match to TRBD1 (6 bases). CDR3 size: 14 residues. V lost 3 bases, J lost 7 bases, and 16 bases lay in between. CDR1 SGHNT and CDR2 YYREEE come from the germline V gene (reference sequence). This chain's CDR3 is CASSSSQGVVGYTF. The CDR3 DNA is TGTGCCAGCAGCTCATCACAGGGTGTAGTTGGCTACACCTTC.

J is TRBJ2-6 and V is TRBV9, with 7 bases lining up with TRBD1. This CDR3 spans 17 amino acids. CDR1 is SGDLS and CDR2 is YYNGEE in the germline V gene. J lost 4 bases, V lost 3 bases, and 10 bases had no gene match. CDR3 loop: CASSADRAHSGANVLTF. CDR3 coding DNA: TGTGCCAGCAGCGCAGACAGGGCGCACTCCGGGGCCAACGTCCTGACTTTC.

This chain joins TRBV6-5 and TRBJ2-2, with a tentative D call TRBD1 (5 bases). Per the germline V gene, CDR1 is MNHEY and CDR2 is SVGAGI. Trimming pared 6 bases from V and 5 bases from J, leaving 7 bases between. The CDR3 is made up of 12 amino acids. The CDR3: CASRRQTGELFF. Here the CDR3 DNA reads TGTGCCAGCAGAAGACAGACCGGGGAGCTGTTTTTT.

The chain carries TRBV28 and TRBJ1-3, with 9 bases fitting TRBD1. The CDR3 has 15 residues. The J segment lost 4 bases and the V segment lost 7 bases, leaving 8 bases of the junction unmatched. CDR1 MDHEN and CDR2 SYDVKM come from the germline V gene. The CDR3 reads CASTGRTGAGNTIYF. CDR3 DNA: TGTGCCAGCACCGGGAGGACAGGGGCGGGAAACACCATATATTTT.